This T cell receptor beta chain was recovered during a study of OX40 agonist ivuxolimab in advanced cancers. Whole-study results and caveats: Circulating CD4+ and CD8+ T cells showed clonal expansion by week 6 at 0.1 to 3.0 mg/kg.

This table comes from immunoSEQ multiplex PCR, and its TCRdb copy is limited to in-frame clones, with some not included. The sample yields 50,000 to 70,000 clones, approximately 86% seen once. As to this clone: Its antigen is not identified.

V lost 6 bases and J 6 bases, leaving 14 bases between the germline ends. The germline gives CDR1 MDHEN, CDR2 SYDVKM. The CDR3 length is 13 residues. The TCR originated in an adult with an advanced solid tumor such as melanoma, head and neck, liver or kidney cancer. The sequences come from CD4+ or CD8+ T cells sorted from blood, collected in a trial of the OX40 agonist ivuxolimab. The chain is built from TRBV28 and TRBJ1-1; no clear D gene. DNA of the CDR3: TGTGCCAGCAGCTCGACTGGGAGGGCTGAAGCTTTCTTT. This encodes CASSSTGRAEAFF. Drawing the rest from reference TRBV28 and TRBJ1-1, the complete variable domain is DVKVTQSSRYLVKRTGEKVFLECVQDMDHENMFWYRQDPGLGLRLIYFSYDVKMKEKGDIPEGYSVSREKKERFSLILESASTNQTSMYLCASSSTGRAEAFFGQGTRLTVV.